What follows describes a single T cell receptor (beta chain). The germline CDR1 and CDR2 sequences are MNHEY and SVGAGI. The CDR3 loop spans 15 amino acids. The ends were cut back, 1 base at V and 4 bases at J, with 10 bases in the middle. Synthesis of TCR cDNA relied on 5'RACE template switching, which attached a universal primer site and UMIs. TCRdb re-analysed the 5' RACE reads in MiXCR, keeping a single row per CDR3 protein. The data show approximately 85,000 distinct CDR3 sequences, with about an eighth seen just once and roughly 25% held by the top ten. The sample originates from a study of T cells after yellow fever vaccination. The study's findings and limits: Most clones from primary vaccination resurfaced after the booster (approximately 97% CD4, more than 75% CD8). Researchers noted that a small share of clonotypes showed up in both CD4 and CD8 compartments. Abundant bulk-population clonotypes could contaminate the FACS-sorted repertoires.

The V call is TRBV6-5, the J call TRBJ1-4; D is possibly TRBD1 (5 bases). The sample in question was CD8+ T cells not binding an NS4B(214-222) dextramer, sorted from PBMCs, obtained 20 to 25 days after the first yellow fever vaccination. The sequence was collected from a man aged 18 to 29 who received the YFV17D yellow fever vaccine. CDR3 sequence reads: CASSYYDSINEKLFF. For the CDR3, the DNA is TGTGCCAGCAGTTACTATGACAGTATTAATGAAAAACTGTTTTTT.